One sample yielded the 31 T cell receptor beta chains listed below, sequenced in a study of T cell clonality in common variable immunodeficiency. Study findings and constraints: In common variable immunodeficiency, TCR beta chains reportedly carried fewer deletions and N-nucleotide insertions.

These TCRs' antigens remain unknown. Sequencing used immunoSEQ multiplex PCR; TCRdb keeps in-frame clones, though not all of them. The data list some 42,000 clones, none observed once; roughly 6% falls to the top ten. The sample consisted of peripheral blood mononuclear cells. The receptors stem from a human donor with common variable immunodeficiency.

This clone has only a few counts. The read ends 3 residues early relative to the CDR3; the germline J gene fills the gap. This sequence joins TRBV29-1 and TRBJ2-1; 7 positions agree with TRBD1. J lost 7 bases, V lost 6 bases, and 12 bases had no gene match. The CDR3 has 14 amino acids. Germline V lookup: CDR1 SQVTM, CDR2 ANQGSEA. CDR3 sequence: CSVSTGDRSNEQFF. CDR3 DNA (partial): TGCAGCGTCTCCACAGGGGACAGATCTAATGAG.

This clone occurred many times. With the read ending 3 residues before the CDR3 end, the germline J gene is used to fill in that end. The chain links TRBV19 to TRBJ2-7; 7 positions agree with TRBD1. The CDR3 runs 16 residues. V lost 1 base and J lost 1; bases outside the gene matches: 7. The V gene's germline CDR1 is LNHDA and CDR2 SQIVND (reference sequence). CDR3 in amino acids: CASSIADRPYSYEQYF. CDR3 DNA (partial): TGTGCCAGTAGTATAGCGGACAGGCCTTATTCCTACGAG.

This clone occurred a few times. The observed sequence ends 3 residues before the CDR3 terminus, with the missing tail filled in from the germline J gene. This rearrangement joins TRBV7-2 to TRBJ2-7; TRBD2 might be the D (6 bases). Germline V gene lookup returns CDR1 SGHTA and CDR2 FQGNSA. This CDR3 has 14 residues. Trimming took 1 base from V and 6 from J, leaving 13 bases between them. The CDR3 loop reads CASSLDGTGTEQYF. The covered CDR3 bases are TGTGCCAGCAGCTTAGATGGGACTGGCACCGAG.

Turning to this clone: The observed sequence ends 3 residues before the CDR3 terminus, with the missing tail filled in from the germline J gene. This rearrangement joins TRBV6-2 or TRBV6-3 to TRBJ1-4; 10 bases are shared with TRBD1. The junction had 16 bases not matched to a gene; V was cut back by 8 bases and J by 7 bases. Germline loops: CDR1 MNHEY, CDR2 SVGEGT. CDR3 length: 17 amino acids. CDR3 bases read: TGTGCCAGCTCCATTGGACAGGGGGAGAGACGTGGTGAAAAA. It encodes CASSIGQGERRGEK. The entire CDR3 protein is CASSIGQGERRGEKLFF.

Remarks on this clone: The read falls 3 residues short of the CDR3 end, and the missing part is taken from the germline J gene. This chain connects TRBV11-3 to TRBJ2-7, with D perhaps matching TRBD1 (6 bases). CDR1 is SGHNT, CDR2 YENEEA, per germline. Trimming took off 2 bases at V and 4 bases at J, with 9 bases between the two ends. The CDR3 covers 13 residues. CDR3 bases read: TGTGCCAGCAGCTTATCGGACAGTTACGAG. Residues: CASSLSDSYE. The entire CDR3 is CASSLSDSYEQYF.

For this clone: Coverage ceases 3 residues before the CDR3 finishes, and the germline J gene fills in the end. The chain carries TRBV7-9 and TRBJ1-2; D not resolved. This CDR3 spans 12 amino acids. Germline CDR1 and CDR2: SEHNR and FQNEAQ (reference sequence). Between the trimmed V and J ends, which lost 5 bases and 4 bases, there was a span of 8 bases. Partial CDR3 DNA: TGTGCCAGCAGCCCCGGGTTCTATGGC. This codes for CASSPGFYG. The CDR3 reads in full as CASSPGFYGYTF.

This clone was detected many times. The sequenced fragment ends 3 residues before the CDR3 boundary, so the rest is inferred from the germline J gene. The chain recombines TRBV9 with TRBJ2-1; no clear D gene. The CDR3 length is 15 residues. Germline loops: CDR1 SGDLS, CDR2 YYNGEE. The germline V and J ends were trimmed by 0 bases and 8 bases, with 15 bases remaining between them. The CDR3 sequence is CASSVDPLPSDEQFF. CDR3 DNA (partial): TGTGCCAGCAGCGTAGATCCCCTGCCCTCGGATGAG.

This clone appeared a few times. The observed sequence ends 3 residues before the CDR3 terminus, with the missing tail filled in from the germline J gene. The chain carries TRBV19 and TRBJ2-5, with D possibly being TRBD2 (6 bases). Germline CDR1 and CDR2: LNHDA and SQIVND (reference sequence). V gave up 3 bases and J gave up 5 bases, with 10 bases separating them. The CDR3 is 13 amino acids. CDR3 DNA, as far as it was read: TGTGCCAGTAGTATGGGACTGGGGGAGACC. Translation gives CASSMGLGET. The whole CDR3 protein reads CASSMGLGETQYF.

Remarks on this clone: The sequenced fragment ends 3 residues before the CDR3 boundary, so the rest is inferred from the germline J gene. The sample has other DNA sequences that encode this CDR3 too. The chain employs TRBV18 and TRBJ2-3; D gene uncertain. The V end was cut by 3 bases, the J end by 4 bases, with 2 bases between. This CDR3 comprises 11 residues. Germline-derived CDR1 and CDR2 are KGHSH and LQKENI. The chain's CDR3 is CASSPSDTQYF. The DNA read from the CDR3 is TGTGCCAGCTCACCCTCAGATACG.

This clone was seen a handful of times. The CDR3 is cut off 3 residues early in the read; its end comes from the germline J gene. The V gene is TRBV19, the J gene TRBJ2-3; D gene ambiguous. The germline CDR1 and CDR2 sequences are LNHDA and SQIVND (reference sequence). The CDR3 spans 14 residues. Trimming pared 3 bases from V and 3 bases from J, leaving 10 bases between. CDR3 residues: CASSIAPATDTQYF. The part of the CDR3 DNA that was read is TGTGCCAGTAGTATCGCACCTGCGACAGATACG.

This clone was observed a few times. The sequence runs out 3 residues before the end of the CDR3; the remainder is reconstructed from the germline J gene. This chain uses TRBV7-6 with TRBJ2-7, with TRBD1 identical over 9 bases. Germline trimming cut 3 bases from V and 4 bases from J; bases unmatched to any gene: 7. This CDR3 has 15 amino acids. The germline V gene has CDR1 SGHVS and CDR2 FNYEAQ. CDR3: CASSFRTGDSYEQYF. The CDR3 DNA, read in part, is TGTGCCAGCAGCTTCCGGACAGGGGATTCATACGAG.

With regard to this clone: The observed sequence ends 3 residues before the CDR3 terminus, with the missing tail filled in from the germline J gene. The chain recombines TRBV7-2 with TRBJ2-7, with 7 bases that match TRBD1. Germline V gene sequence: CDR1 SGHTA, CDR2 FQGNSA. V shed 7 bases and J 3 bases; nucleotides not matched to a gene: 9. The CDR3 has 14 residues. Here the CDR3 reads CASTPDRALYEQYF. The sequenced part of the CDR3 DNA is TGTGCCAGCACGCCCGACAGGGCACTCTACGAG.

As for this clone: The read terminates 3 residues before the CDR3 end, so the remaining end is supplied by the germline J gene. The rearrangement links TRBV29-1 to TRBJ2-5; TRBD2 agrees at 7 bases. There are 13 residues in the CDR3. The germline CDR1 and CDR2 sequences are SQVTM and ANQGSEA. The J segment lost 4 bases and the V segment lost 6 bases, leaving 8 bases of the junction unmatched. The DNA read from the CDR3 is TGCAGCGTAGGGGACTACCCCCGAGAGACC. Translating it yields CSVGDYPRET. The full-length CDR3 reads as CSVGDYPRETQYF. Full variable domain (rest looked up from reference TRBV29-1 and TRBJ2-5): SAVISQKPSRDICQRGTSLTIQCQVDSQVTMMFWYRQQPGQSLTLIATANQGSEATYESGFVIDKFPISRPNLTFSTLTVSNMSPEDSSIYLCSVGDYPRETQYFGPGTRLLVL.

This clone appeared many times. The read ends 3 residues before the CDR3 terminus; that terminus is restored from the germline J gene. The chain recombines TRBV20-1 with TRBJ2-1; 8 bases fit TRBD1. CDR3 length: 14 amino acids. CDR1 and CDR2 from the germline V gene are DFQATT and SNEGSKA (reference sequence). Losses at the gene ends were 1 base for V and 6 bases for J; bases not matched to a gene: 5. CDR3 DNA, as far as it was read: TGCAGTGCTAGAGCTACAGGGGGTTTCAATGAG. This gives the protein CSARATGGFNE. The whole CDR3 sequence is CSARATGGFNEQFF.

In the case of this clone: Read data end 3 residues before the CDR3 end; the end is taken from the germline J gene. The gene calls are TRBV19 and TRBJ2-5; 8 bases are shared with TRBD1. The V gene's germline CDR1 is LNHDA and CDR2 SQIVND (reference sequence). V shed 1 base and J 3 bases; nucleotides not matched to a gene: 4. The CDR3 totals 15 residues. This CDR3 is CASSIVPGGKETQYF. Partial CDR3 DNA: TGTGCCAGTAGTATAGTTCCAGGGGGCAAAGAGACC.

In its sample, this clone was seen a few times. The read ends 3 residues shy of where the CDR3 ends; the end is completed using the germline J gene. This chain uses TRBV5-6 with TRBJ2-3; unclear D gene. CDR1 and CDR2 from the germline V gene are SGHDT and YYEEEE. Between the trimmed V and J ends, which lost 2 bases and 1 base, there was a span of 5 bases. The CDR3 is 13 amino acids. Incomplete CDR3 DNA: TGTGCCAGCAGCTTCTCGGGCACAGATACG. Translation: CASSFSGTDT. The whole CDR3 is CASSFSGTDTQYF.

This clone was counted at least ten times. The sequenced fragment ends 3 residues before the CDR3 boundary, so the rest is inferred from the germline J gene. This chain joins TRBV29-1 and TRBJ1-1; D gene uncertain. The V gene lost 4 bases and the J gene lost 2 bases, with 8 bases spanning the gap. This CDR3 has 12 residues. From germline, CDR1 is SQVTM and CDR2 ANQGSEA. CDR3 sequence reads: CSVVSGNTEAFF. The covered CDR3 bases are TGCAGCGTTGTTTCGGGTAACACTGAA.

This clone was detected many times. The CDR3 protein is CAWTRGANTEAFF. CDR3 DNA, as far as it was read: TGTGCCTGGACTAGAGGAGCAAACACTGAA. V is TRBV30 and J is TRBJ1-1; the D is unclear. The CDR3 end lies 3 residues beyond the end of the read and is filled in from the germline J gene. V was clipped by 4 bases and J by 2 bases, with 11 bases between them. Germline loops: CDR1 GTSNPN, CDR2 SVGIG (reference sequence). The CDR3 covers 13 residues.

In the case of this clone: The read ends 3 residues shy of where the CDR3 ends; the end is completed using the germline J gene. The genes are TRBV7-2 and TRBJ1-5, with 8 bases identical to TRBD1. The CDR3 has 15 amino acids. J was trimmed by 4 bases and V by 3 bases; bases with no gene match: 5. Per germline, CDR1 SGHTA and CDR2 FQGNSA. Incomplete CDR3 DNA: TGTGCCAGCAGCTTCAGCCGGGACAGGAATCAGCCC. Encoded protein: CASSFSRDRNQP. The CDR3 as a whole reads CASSFSRDRNQPQHF.

This clone was counted many times. The read stops 3 residues short of the end of the CDR3; the missing end is completed from the germline J gene. This rearrangement joins TRBV20-1 to TRBJ2-7; 10 positions match TRBD2. V dropped 5 bases and J dropped 5; count of bases not matched to a gene: 9. Germline assignment: CDR1 DFQATT and CDR2 SNEGSKA (reference sequence). The CDR3 extends over 14 amino acids. CDR3 sequence: CSAYSSGRANEQYF. The DNA read from the CDR3 is TGCAGTGCTTATTCTAGCGGGAGAGCCAACGAG.

This clone was seen at least ten times. The CDR3 is cut off 3 residues early in the read; its end comes from the germline J gene. This rearrangement joins TRBV28 to TRBJ2-5; 10 bases line up with TRBD2. Germline V gene lookup returns CDR1 MDHEN and CDR2 SYDVKM. V lost 10 bases to trimming and J lost 5 bases; unmatched junction nucleotides: 13. This CDR3 has 15 residues. The covered CDR3 bases are TGTGCCACGGAGGAAACGACTAGCGGGTCGGAGACC. As protein: CATEETTSGSET. The complete CDR3 sequence is CATEETTSGSETQYF.

This clone was recorded many times. The missing CDR3 end, 3 residues past where the read stops, is filled in from the germline J gene. The chain joins TRBV6-1 to TRBJ2-3; D call uncertain. Germline lookup yields CDR1 MNHNS and CDR2 SASEGT. V was shortened by 2 bases and J by 0 bases, with 3 bases between the two germline ends. The CDR3 has 13 residues. CDR3 DNA (partial): TGTGCCAGCAGTGAACAAAGCACAGATACG. Its protein is CASSEQSTDT. The CDR3 reads in full as CASSEQSTDTQYF.

For this clone: Sequencing ends 3 residues short of the CDR3 end; the germline J gene provides the rest. V and J are TRBV13 and TRBJ2-7, with 9 positions matching TRBD1. V was pared by 6 bases and J by 4 bases, with 10 bases of the junction left unmatched. This CDR3 contains 15 residues. Per the germline V gene, CDR1 is PRHDT and CDR2 is FYEKMQ (reference sequence). CDR3 bases read: TGTGCCAGCAGACCCGCCGGGACAGGGATGTACGAG. Translation gives CASRPAGTGMYE. The whole CDR3 region reads CASRPAGTGMYEQYF.

In this sample, this clone turned up a few times. The observed sequence ends 3 residues before the CDR3 terminus, with the missing tail filled in from the germline J gene. This chain uses TRBV18 with TRBJ2-7; the match to TRBD1 covers 10 bases. The germline gives CDR1 KGHSH, CDR2 LQKENI. The length of the CDR3 is 14 residues. V lost 3 bases and J lost 5; bases outside the gene matches: 4. The CDR3 loop is CASSPDRGFDEQYF. The part of the CDR3 DNA that was read is TGTGCCAGCTCACCGGACAGGGGGTTCGACGAG.

This clone was observed many times. The covered CDR3 bases are TGCAGCGTTGAAGCCGACAGGGGGTACGAG. Translation gives CSVEADRGYE. The complete CDR3 reads CSVEADRGYEQYF. This chain joins TRBV29-1 and TRBJ2-7; 9 bases line up with TRBD1. The read is 3 residues too short to cover the CDR3 end, so that end is filled in from the germline J gene. Trimming cost V 1 base and J 4 bases; bases outside gene matches: 2. The germline V gene encodes CDR1 SQVTM and CDR2 ANQGSEA. This CDR3 is built from 13 residues.

This clone was picked up many times. The read terminates 3 residues before the CDR3 end, so the remaining end is supplied by the germline J gene. The V call is TRBV30, the J call TRBJ1-1, with D uncertain. This CDR3 has 13 residues. The V end was cut by 1 base, the J end by 7 bases, with 13 bases between. Looked up from germline, CDR1 is GTSNPN and CDR2 is SVGIG (reference sequence). This CDR3 reads CAWSDGMRGEAFF. The sequenced CDR3 bases are TGTGCCTGGAGTGATGGCATGCGGGGTGAA.

This clone was seen many times. The read stops 3 residues short of the end of the CDR3; the missing end is completed from the germline J gene. The V call is TRBV2, the J call TRBJ1-5; the D gene is possibly TRBD1 (6 bases). The CDR3 covers 16 residues. Trimming shortened V by 2 bases and J by 6 bases, and 17 bases separated the two germline ends. Per the germline V gene, CDR1 is SNHLY and CDR2 is FYNNEI. CDR3 DNA, as far as it was read: TGTGCCAGCAGTGAAATTAGGAGGGGAGGGGGTCAGCCC. The encoded protein is CASSEIRRGGGQP. The complete CDR3 protein is CASSEIRRGGGQPQHF.

Ten or more counts support this clone. With the read ending 3 residues before the CDR3 end, the germline J gene is used to fill in that end. The chain couples TRBV18 to TRBJ1-5, with D possibly matching TRBD1 (6 bases). Trimming pared 3 bases from V and 1 base from J, leaving 13 bases between. CDR1 and CDR2 (germline): KGHSH, LQKENI. This CDR3 comprises 16 residues. CDR3 DNA, as far as it was read: TGTGCCAGCTCACCTATGGGGGCCGGGAGCAATCAGCCC. This encodes CASSPMGAGSNQP. The full CDR3 sequence reads CASSPMGAGSNQPQHF.

In this sample, this clone turned up a few times. The read ends 3 residues early relative to the CDR3; the germline J gene fills the gap. This CDR3 is also generated by other DNA sequences in the sample. The chain recombines TRBV7-8 with TRBJ2-5, with a tentative D call TRBD2 (6 bases). CDR3 length equals 13 residues. Germline V gene lookup returns CDR1 SGHVS and CDR2 FQNEAQ. The germline V and J ends were trimmed by 5 bases and 5 bases, with 12 bases remaining between them. Partial CDR3 DNA: TGTGCCAGCAGCCGGAGGGTGAGGGAGACC. Its protein product is CASSRRVRET. The entire CDR3 sequence reads CASSRRVRETQYF.

The sample holds many counts of this clone. The CDR3 extends 3 residues past the end of the read, so its final part is completed from the germline J gene. This chain uses TRBV5-1 with TRBJ1-2; 10 bases are shared with TRBD1. This CDR3 spans 13 amino acids. Per germline, CDR1 SGHRS and CDR2 YFSETQ. CDR3 sequence: CASSLDRGRDYTF. The DNA read from the CDR3 is TGCGCCAGCAGCCTTGACAGGGGGCGCGAC.

This clone was counted at least ten times. The read terminates 3 residues before the CDR3 end, so the remaining end is supplied by the germline J gene. The chain carries TRBV20-1 and TRBJ1-1; TRBD1 matches 7 bases. Germline V gives CDR1 DFQATT, CDR2 SNEGSKA (reference sequence). This CDR3 is 15 amino acids long. With 0 bases clipped from V and 6 bases from J, the junction kept 10 bases outside the gene matches. This CDR3 reads CSARDRVTGYAEAFF. Partial CDR3 DNA: TGCAGTGCTAGAGATCGGGTGACAGGGTACGCTGAA.